This T cell receptor (beta chain) was retrieved from a study of CD8+CD57+ T cells in acquired aplastic anemia. General study findings and limits: Any difference that existed in CD8+ Simpson's diversity between patients and controls was not significant.

Investigators profiled TCR beta VDJ and CDR3 from genomic DNA template. TCRdb reprocessed the reads with MiXCR, giving one entry per CDR3 protein. The sample contains approximately 220,000 distinct CDR3 sequences, approximately 51% of which appear only once. Before being chosen for sequencing, patients had shown CD8+CD57+ cell expansion by flow cytometry. With 10 bases removed from V and 8 bases from J, the gap between germline ends came to 11 bases. This CDR3 contains 10 residues. Looked up from germline, CDR1 is ENHRY and CDR2 is SYGVKD. Comments on this clonotype: Its antigen is not known.

The chain carries TRBV10-3 and TRBJ1-2; no firm D call. The clonotype originates from a human donor with aplastic anemia. Sequenced sample: sorted CD4+, CD8+, or CD8+CD57+ T cells (not recorded which) from PBMCs. CDR3 region: CATANGGYTF. The CDR3 coding sequence is TGTGCCACCGCGAATGGGGGCTACACCTTC.